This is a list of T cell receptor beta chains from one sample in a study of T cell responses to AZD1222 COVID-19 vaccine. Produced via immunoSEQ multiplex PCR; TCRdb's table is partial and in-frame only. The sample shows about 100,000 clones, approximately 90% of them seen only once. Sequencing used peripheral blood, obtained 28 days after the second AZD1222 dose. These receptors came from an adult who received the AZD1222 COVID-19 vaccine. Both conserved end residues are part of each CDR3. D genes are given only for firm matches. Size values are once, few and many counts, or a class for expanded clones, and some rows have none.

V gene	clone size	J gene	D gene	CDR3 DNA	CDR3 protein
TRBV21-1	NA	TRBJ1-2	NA	TGTGCCAGCTGCTCCGAGGGCTACACCTTC	CASCSEGYTF
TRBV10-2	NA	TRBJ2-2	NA	TGCGCCAGCAGTGAAGGCACACGAGCGGGGAACACCGGGGAGCTGTTTTTT	CASSEGTRAGNTGELFF
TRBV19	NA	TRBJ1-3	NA	TGTGCCAGTAGTATCCAGGGGCCTGGAAACACCATATATTTT	CASSIQGPGNTIYF
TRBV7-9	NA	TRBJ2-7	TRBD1	TGTGCCAGCAGCTCCACCGGGACAGGGGGCCACGAGCAGTACTTC	CASSSTGTGGHEQYF
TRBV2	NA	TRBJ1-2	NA	TGTGCCAGCAGTGAAAGGAACGTCTTCTATGGCTACACCTTC	CASSERNVFYGYTF
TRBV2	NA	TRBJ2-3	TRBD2	TGTGCCAGCACTTCGGGACTAGCGGGGCCACGAAGCACAGATACGCAGTATTTT	CASTSGLAGPRSTDTQYF
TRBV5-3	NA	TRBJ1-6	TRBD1	TGTGCCAGAAGCTTGGGGGCGGGACAGCCTAATTCACCCCTCCACTTT	CARSLGAGQPNSPLHF
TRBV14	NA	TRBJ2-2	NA	TGTGCCAGCAGCAAACGGGACTTTAGGGAGCTGTTTTTT	CASSKRDFRELFF
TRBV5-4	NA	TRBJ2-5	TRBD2	TGTGCCAGCAGCTTGACGGGACTAGAAGAGACCCAGTACTTC	CASSLTGLEETQYF
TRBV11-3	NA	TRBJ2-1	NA	TGTGCCAGCAGCTTAGATCCCGGCGGACTCGGTGAGCAGTTCTTC	CASSLDPGGLGEQFF
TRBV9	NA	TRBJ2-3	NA	TGTGCCAGCAGCGCCTCACTAGTTCCCTCGGGGACGCAGTATTTT	CASSASLVPSGTQYF
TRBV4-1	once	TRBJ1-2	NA	TGCGCCAGCAGCCAAGTGGGGGGCTCAAACTATGGCTACACCTTC	CASSQVGGSNYGYTF
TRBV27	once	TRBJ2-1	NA	TGTGCCAGCAGTTTATCCCCATGGAATGAGCAGTTCTTC	CASSLSPWNEQFF
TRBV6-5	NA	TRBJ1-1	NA	TGTGCCAGCAGCTGGACAGAGAACACTGAAGCTTTCTTT	CASSWTENTEAFF
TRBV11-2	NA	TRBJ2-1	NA	TGTGCCAGCAGGGGGGCGGCCCCTTACAATGAGCAGTTCTTC	CASRGAAPYNEQFF
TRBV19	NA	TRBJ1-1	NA	TGTGCCAGTAGTATAGTGGAGAACACTGAAGCTTTCTTT	CASSIVENTEAFF
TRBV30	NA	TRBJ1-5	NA	TGTGCCTGGAGTGAGAGTGTAGGGGGGACATTCGGTGGGCCCCAGCATTTT	CAWSESVGGTFGGPQHF
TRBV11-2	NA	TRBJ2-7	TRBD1	TGTGCCAGCAGCTCGTCCGGGACAGTGATTTACGAGCAGTACTTC	CASSSSGTVIYEQYF